Following are 26 T cell receptor beta chains from one sample sequenced in a study of shared T cell receptors in the human thymus. The data were produced by immunoSEQ multiplex PCR, yet TCRdb's version contains in-frame clones alone and is incomplete. The table has hundreds of thousands of clones, more than 75% seen once. These same records also appear under a second study, on human thymus T cells.

Sequencing input: thymocytes. These receptors were collected from a boy under two years old with a congenital heart defect.

V is TRBV5-6 and J is TRBJ2-7; 8 bases align to TRBD2. V lost 3 bases, J lost 6 bases, and 8 bases stayed unmatched. The CDR3 contains 14 residues. CDR1 and CDR2 (germline): SGHDT, YYEEEE. CDR3 coding DNA: TGTGCCAGCAGCTCGCGGGAGGAAACCCTCGAGCAGTACTTC. This encodes CASSSREETLEQYF.

This clone was counted a single time. The chain has TRBV11-2 and TRBJ1-5; D may be TRBD1 (6 bases). The CDR3 has 15 amino acids. The ends were cut back, 3 bases at V and 1 base at J, with 10 bases in the middle. Per the germline V gene, CDR1 is SGHAT and CDR2 is FQNNGV. CDR3 amino acids: CASSFDRRSNQPQHF. The CDR3 DNA follows: TGTGCCAGCAGCTTCGACAGGAGAAGCAATCAGCCCCAGCATTTT.

The chain carries TRBV30 and TRBJ2-3; 7 bases fit TRBD2. V gave up 0 bases and J gave up 2 bases; unmatched junction bases: 11. Germline V gives CDR1 GTSNPN, CDR2 SVGIG (reference sequence). CDR3 size: 17 residues. The CDR3 bases are TGTGCCTGGAGTGTACCTGCCGGAGCGGGATCCACAGATACGCAGTATTTT. This codes for CAWSVPAGAGSTDTQYF. The full variable domain, completed using reference TRBV30 and TRBJ2-3, is SQTIHQWPATLVQPVGSPLSLECTVEGTSNPNLYWYRQAAGRGLQLLFYSVGIGQISSEVPQNLSASRPQDRQFILSSKKLLLSDSGFYLCAWSVPAGAGSTDTQYFGPGTRLTVL.

The gene calls are TRBV7-9 and TRBJ1-3; no clear D. V dropped 3 bases and J dropped 7 bases, with 16 bases sitting between them. The CDR3 contains 15 residues. The germline V gene encodes CDR1 SEHNR and CDR2 FQNEAQ (reference sequence). This CDR3 reads CASSLVEGGENTIYF. CDR3 nucleotides: TGTGCCAGCAGCTTGGTTGAGGGAGGAGAGAACACCATATATTTT.

V gene TRBV4-2 combines with J gene TRBJ1-1, with a possible D match to TRBD1 (5 bases). Looked up from germline, CDR1 is LGHNA and CDR2 is YNFKEQ. V was clipped by 2 bases and J by 1 base, with 8 bases between them. The CDR3 sequence is 14 residues long. In DNA form, the CDR3 reads TGTGCCAGCAGCCAACAGGGATGGAACACTGAAGCTTTCTTT. Protein: CASSQQGWNTEAFF.

This clone has a handful of counts. V is TRBV28 and J is TRBJ2-7; D is possibly TRBD1 (5 bases). The CDR3 spans 15 residues. The ends were cut back, 2 bases at V and 4 bases at J, with 15 bases in the middle. Germline CDR1 is MDHEN and CDR2 is SYDVKM. Here the CDR3 DNA reads TGTGCCAGCAGTTTAGGTGGTGACAGTACTTACGAGCAGTACTTC. Its translation: CASSLGGDSTYEQYF. Full variable domain (remainder filled in from reference TRBV28 and TRBJ2-7): DVKVTQSSRYLVKRTGEKVFLECVQDMDHENMFWYRQDPGLGLRLIYFSYDVKMKEKGDIPEGYSVSREKKERFSLILESASTNQTSMYLCASSLGGDSTYEQYFGPGTRLTVT.

The rearrangement uses TRBV5-4 and TRBJ2-3; 13 bases match TRBD2. In germline, CDR1 is SGHNT, CDR2 YYREEE (reference sequence). Losses at the gene ends were 1 base for V and 4 bases for J; bases not matched to a gene: 3. This CDR3 is built from 16 residues. The CDR3 DNA follows: TGTGCCAGCAGCTTGCCTGGACTAGCGGGAGCAGATACGCAGTATTTT. Translation gives CASSLPGLAGADTQYF.

The table lists this clone with a count of one. The chain uses TRBV5-1 and TRBJ2-3; unclear D gene. CDR1 is SGHRS, CDR2 YFSETQ, per germline. Trimming pared 5 bases from V and 2 bases from J, leaving 6 bases between. This CDR3 spans 12 amino acids. CDR3 residues: CASSSLTDTQYF. As DNA, the CDR3 is TGCGCCAGCAGTTCACTCACAGATACGCAGTATTTT.

DNA for the CDR3: TGTGCCAGCAGTACCCCGGGGGGGCACGAGCAGTACTTC. Residues: CASSTPGGHEQYF. The rearrangement uses TRBV6-5 and TRBJ2-7; 8 positions match TRBD2. CDR1 MNHEY and CDR2 SVGAGI come from the germline V gene. V shed 5 bases, J shed 5 bases, and the junction held 5 bases outside the gene matches. This CDR3 comprises 13 residues.

The chain links TRBV4-3 to TRBJ2-1; D might be TRBD2 (6 bases). The CDR3 spans 17 residues. Trimming removed 1 base from V and 8 bases from J, with 21 bases in between. Germline loops: CDR1 LGHNA, CDR2 YSLEER. CDR3 protein: CASSQGFCPGLHDEQFF. In nucleotides, the CDR3 is TGCGCCAGCAGCCAAGGGTTTTGTCCGGGACTCCACGATGAGCAGTTCTTC.

The chain couples TRBV2 to TRBJ2-4; 7 bases are shared with TRBD1. The germline V gene has CDR1 SNHLY and CDR2 FYNNEI. V lost 4 bases and J lost 6; bases outside the gene matches: 9. The CDR3 loop spans 15 amino acids. CDR3 sequence (DNA): TGTGCCAGCAGTGGGGAAGGGACAGAGGGAAACATTCAGTACTTC. It is translated as CASSGEGTEGNIQYF. The entire variable domain, with the rest obtained from reference TRBV2 and TRBJ2-4, is as follows: EPEVTQTPSHQVTQMGQEVILRCVPISNHLYFYWYRQILGQKVEFLVSFYNNEISEKSEIFDDQFSVERPDGSNFTLKIRSTKLEDSAMYFCASSGEGTEGNIQYFGAGTRLSVL.

The rearrangement joins TRBV2 to TRBJ1-1; 7 bases agree with TRBD1. The CDR3 consists of 15 residues. The junction had 11 bases not matched to a gene; V was cut back by 6 bases and J by 4 bases. Per the germline V gene, CDR1 is SNHLY and CDR2 is FYNNEI. DNA for the CDR3: TGTGCCAGCAGCACAAGGGACAGCATGCTCACTGAAGCTTTCTTT. As protein: CASSTRDSMLTEAFF.

This sequence joins TRBV28 and TRBJ2-7, with D maybe TRBD1 (6 bases). The V end was cut by 3 bases, the J end by 10 bases, with 22 bases between. The CDR3 runs to 15 residues. CDR1 MDHEN and CDR2 SYDVKM come from the germline V gene. The CDR3 spells CASSFRTDSSGTQYF. For the CDR3, the DNA is TGTGCCAGCAGTTTTCGGACAGACAGCTCTGGTACCCAGTACTTC.

The gene calls are TRBV13 and TRBJ2-1, with TRBD2 identical over 13 bases. Germline values: CDR1 PRHDT, CDR2 FYEKMQ (reference sequence). V trimming: 5 bases; J trimming: 2 bases; junction bases outside the gene matches: 18. CDR3 length equals 21 residues. The CDR3 protein is CASSINFPGLAGLIPYNEQFF. The CDR3 nucleotides are TGTGCCAGCAGCATTAACTTTCCGGGACTAGCGGGACTTATCCCCTACAATGAGCAGTTCTTC.

The chain joins TRBV27 to TRBJ2-7, with 8 bases matching TRBD1. CDR1 MNHEY and CDR2 SMNVEV come from the germline V gene (reference sequence). The V segment lost 5 bases and the J segment 4 bases; nucleotides outside the gene matches: 4. The CDR3 is made up of 13 amino acids. CDR3 DNA: TGTGCCAGCAGTCCAAGACAGGGGTACGAGCAGTACTTC. Residues: CASSPRQGYEQYF.

In its sample, this clone was seen a few times. The V gene is TRBV7-2, the J gene TRBJ2-7, with 10 bases aligning to TRBD2. From germline, CDR1 is SGHTA and CDR2 FQGNSA. The trim removed 2 bases at V and 0 bases at J, leaving 7 bases unmatched. This CDR3 is built from 17 residues. CDR3 region: CASSLKKREGLSYEQYF. The CDR3 coding sequence is TGTGCCAGCAGCTTAAAGAAGCGGGAGGGCCTCTCCTACGAGCAGTACTTC.

This chain uses TRBV4-2 with TRBJ1-2; D perhaps matches TRBD1 (5 bases). The germline V gene encodes CDR1 LGHNA and CDR2 YNFKEQ. V lost 4 bases, J lost 6 bases, and 21 bases lay in between. The length of the CDR3 is 16 residues. For the CDR3, the DNA is TGTGCCAGCAGCCTCCCCCTGCCGGAGGGGAGTGATGGCTACACCTTC. Amino acid sequence: CASSLPLPEGSDGYTF.

The chain employs TRBV5-1 and TRBJ2-5; D might be TRBD1 (6 bases). V dropped 4 bases and J dropped 2 bases, with 18 bases sitting between them. CDR1 is SGHRS, CDR2 YFSETQ, per germline. The CDR3 runs to 16 residues. The CDR3 DNA reads TGCGCCAGCAGCCATTGGACAGCACCAATTCAAGAGACCCAGTACTTC. Translation: CASSHWTAPIQETQYF.

The J gene is TRBJ2-1, the V gene TRBV5-1; 7 nucleotides align to TRBD2. This CDR3 is built from 16 residues. Germline V gene data show CDR1 as SGHRS and CDR2 as YFSETQ. J gave up 10 bases and V 6 bases, and 19 bases lay outside the gene matches. In nucleotides, the CDR3 is TGCGCCAGCACCAACCCGGCTAGCGGCCCCCTGGGGGAGCAGTTCTTC. Translating gives CASTNPASGPLGEQFF.

The chain recombines TRBV6-1 with TRBJ2-3, with TRBD2 matching 9 bases. The germline gives CDR1 MNHNS, CDR2 SASEGT. V gave up 4 bases and J gave up 7 bases; unmatched junction bases: 12. The CDR3 covers 16 residues. CDR3 sequence reads: CASSALSREGGNTQYF. DNA of the CDR3: TGTGCCAGCAGTGCCCTCTCGCGGGAGGGCGGAAATACGCAGTATTTT.

The chain employs TRBV5-6 and TRBJ1-5; TRBD1 matches 9 bases. V lost 4 bases and J lost 6; bases outside the gene matches: 5. Germline V gene sequence: CDR1 SGHDT, CDR2 YYEEEE. The CDR3 sequence is 14 residues long. Written as DNA, the CDR3 is TGTGCCAGCAGCACCGGACAGGGGTCTCAGCCCCAGCATTTT. It yields the protein CASSTGQGSQPQHF.

The gene calls are TRBV18 and TRBJ2-7; 11 bases align to TRBD1. Trimming took 5 bases from V and 0 from J; bases not matched to a gene: 12. Germline lookup yields CDR1 KGHSH and CDR2 LQKENI. The CDR3 length is 18 residues. In DNA form, the CDR3 reads TGTGCCAGCTCATGGACAGGGGGCCAGGGGGCCCTCTCCTACGAGCAGTACTTC. As protein: CASSWTGGQGALSYEQYF.

J is TRBJ1-1 and V is TRBV7-9, with TRBD1 identical over 10 bases. The germline V gene has CDR1 SEHNR and CDR2 FQNEAQ (reference sequence). The CDR3 consists of 14 residues. Trimming took 3 bases from V and 5 from J; bases not matched to a gene: 3. This chain's CDR3 is CASSLTGGETEAFF. The CDR3 DNA reads TGTGCCAGCAGCTTGACAGGGGGCGAAACTGAAGCTTTCTTT.

This clone was observed a single time. The gene calls are TRBV2 and TRBJ2-1, with D possibly matching TRBD1 (8 bases). With 6 bases removed from V and 5 bases from J, the gap between germline ends came to 20 bases. Germline-derived CDR1 and CDR2 are SNHLY and FYNNEI. This CDR3 comprises 16 residues. CDR3 nucleotides: TGTGCCAGCAGGCGGACAGGGAGGGAAAAGGACAATGAGCAGTTCTTC. Residues: CASRRTGREKDNEQFF.

This chain links TRBV6-5 with TRBJ2-7; 8 nucleotides line up with TRBD2. Germline lookup yields CDR1 MNHEY and CDR2 SVGAGI. After removal of 5 bases from V and 6 bases from J, the junction contained 9 bases not matched to a gene. The CDR3 extends over 14 amino acids. In DNA form, the CDR3 reads TGTGCCAGCAGTCCCGGGACTAGAAGGAGCGAGCAGTACTTC. Translating it yields CASSPGTRRSEQYF.

The chain employs TRBV4-3 and TRBJ2-1; 11 bases match TRBD2. Trimming took 0 bases from V and 8 from J; bases not matched to a gene: 6. The CDR3 spans 16 residues. Germline V gene sequence: CDR1 LGHNA, CDR2 YSLEER. CDR3 amino acids: CASSQDQGLAVHEQFF. CDR3 nucleotide sequence: TGCGCCAGCAGCCAAGATCAGGGACTAGCGGTTCATGAGCAGTTCTTC.